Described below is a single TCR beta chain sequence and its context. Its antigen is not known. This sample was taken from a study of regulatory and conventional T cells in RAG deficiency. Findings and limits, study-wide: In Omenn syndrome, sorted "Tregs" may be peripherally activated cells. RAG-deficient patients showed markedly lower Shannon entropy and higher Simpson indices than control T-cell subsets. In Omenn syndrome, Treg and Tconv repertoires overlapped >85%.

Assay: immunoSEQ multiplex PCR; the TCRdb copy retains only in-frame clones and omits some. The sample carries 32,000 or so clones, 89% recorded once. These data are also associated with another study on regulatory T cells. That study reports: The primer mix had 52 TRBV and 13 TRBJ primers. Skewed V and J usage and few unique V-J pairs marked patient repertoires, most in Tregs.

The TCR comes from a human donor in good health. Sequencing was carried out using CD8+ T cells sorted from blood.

CDR3 residues: CASSRTGGREKLFF. DNA of the CDR3: TGCGCCAGCAGCAGGACAGGGGGTAGGGAAAAACTGTTTTTT. The gene calls are TRBV5-1 and TRBJ1-4, with 10 nucleotides matching TRBD1. CDR1 is SGHRS and CDR2 is YFSETQ in the germline V gene. V was pared by 4 bases and J by 8 bases, with 5 bases of the junction left unmatched. This CDR3 has 14 amino acids.